This T cell receptor (beta chain) was recovered during a study of T cells after posttransplantation cyclophosphamide. Of note for this clone: Its antigen is unidentified.

Findings and limits, study-wide: Recipient CMV seropositivity and CMV reactivation strongly tracked TRB clonality. Donor-recipient repertoire similarity was low at 1-2 months, rising over year one. Tissue-infiltrating T cells from skin or gut overlapped little with blood T cells.

CDR3 size: 15 residues. V was clipped by 0 bases and J by 5 bases, with 14 bases between them. Per germline, CDR1 SGHRS and CDR2 YFSETQ. This table comes from immunoSEQ multiplex PCR, and its TCRdb copy is limited to in-frame clones, with some not included. The sample presents around 35,000 clones, none singletons. This clonotype originated in a man aged 25-40 years in good health and a related stem cell transplant donor. This chain links TRBV5-1 with TRBJ1-2; D ambiguous. The sequenced sample consisted of PBMCs. The chain's CDR3 is CASSLDPADSYGYTF. Here the CDR3 DNA reads TGCGCCAGCAGCTTGGACCCGGCGGATAGTTATGGCTACACCTTC.